This TCR beta chain was captured by sequencing in a study of regulatory T cells in long-lasting Graves disease. Time point reported: newly diagnosed GD, antithyroid drugs for less than 3 months. RNA from PBMCs was the source of the TCR library. Relying on iRepertoire HTBI primers and Arm-PCR of CDR3 regions, the team built TCR beta libraries. TCRdb recomputed calls from the multiplex PCR reads with MiXCR, one row per CDR3 protein. The table lists under 400,000 distinct CDR3 sequences, 16% of them singletons. V was shortened by 10 bases and J by 1 base, with 10 bases between the two germline ends. The CDR3 is made up of 12 amino acids. CDR1 and CDR2 from the germline V gene are SNHLY and FYNNEI. This clonotype was found a few times. These same data were also listed under a study on T cells in Graves' hyperthyroidism and ophthalmopathy.

The TCR originated in a man aged 40-55 years with Graves disease. This sample comprised peripheral blood mononuclear cells (PBMCs), obtained at new diagnosis, from a patient treated with antithyroid drugs. The chain is built from TRBV2 and TRBJ2-5; D tentatively fits TRBD1 or TRBD2 (5 bases each). CDR3 loop: CATGALQETQYF. CDR3 bases: TGTGCCACCGGGGCGCTCCAAGAGACCCAGTACTTC.